One and the same sample provided the 30 T cell receptor beta chains below, sequenced in a study of blood T cell repertoires in COVID-19. Some clones are missing from TCRdb's copy, which holds only in-frame ones; the method was immunoSEQ multiplex PCR. The sample includes 300,000 to 350,000 clones, 80% to 90% of them seen just once. Sequencing was performed on PBMCs or T cells enriched from blood (not recorded which). Receptors originate from a man aged 30 to 45 who had recovered from COVID-19.

The chain combines TRBV6-5 with TRBJ2-2, with D possibly being TRBD1 (5 bases). Looked up from germline, CDR1 is MNHEY and CDR2 is SVGAGI. There are 15 residues in the CDR3. The V and J ends lost 5 bases and 0 bases respectively, with 10 bases between them. The DNA of the CDR3 is TGTGCCAGCAGTCCCCGGACACCGAACACCGGGGAGCTGTTTTTT. Amino acid sequence: CASSPRTPNTGELFF.

The chain employs TRBV2 and TRBJ2-5, with 7 bases fitting TRBD1. CDR3 size: 16 residues. The germline V gene encodes CDR1 SNHLY and CDR2 FYNNEI. V lost 6 bases to trimming and J lost 5 bases; unmatched junction nucleotides: 15. The CDR3 is CASRKPRQGPGETQYF. The CDR3 DNA reads as TGTGCCAGCAGGAAACCGAGACAGGGCCCCGGGGAGACCCAGTACTTC.

This chain connects TRBV27 to TRBJ2-7, with a possible D match to TRBD2 (5 bases). Per germline, CDR1 MNHEY and CDR2 SMNVEV (reference sequence). The V gene lost 5 bases and the J gene lost 2 bases, with 16 bases spanning the gap. This CDR3 comprises 15 residues. CDR3 nucleotides: TGTGCCAGCAGTACCCGCCCAGAGGGCCCCTACGAGCAGTACTTC. Translating it yields CASSTRPEGPYEQYF.

The table lists this clone with a count of one. The chain is built from TRBV5-1 and TRBJ2-7, with a weak D call TRBD1 (5 bases). CDR3 size: 15 residues. Germline values: CDR1 SGHRS, CDR2 YFSETQ. Deletions cut 0 bases from V and 5 bases from J, with 15 bases between. CDR3 sequence (DNA): TGCGCCAGCAGCTTGGGACACCAGTTGGGGCACGAGCAGTACTTC. This codes for CASSLGHQLGHEQYF.

The DNA of the CDR3 is TGCGCCAGCAGCTCGGCTCCTCCGGGGGAAAAACTGTTTTTT. This encodes CASSSAPPGEKLFF. V usage is TRBV5-1 and J usage is TRBJ1-4, with D hard to call. This CDR3 contains 14 residues. Trimming pared 3 bases from V and 8 bases from J, leaving 14 bases between. Germline CDR1 is SGHRS and CDR2 is YFSETQ.

J is TRBJ1-6 and V is TRBV3-1 (or the pseudogene TRBV3-2), with TRBD1 identical over 7 bases. The germline CDR1 and CDR2 sequences are LGHDT and YNNKEL (reference sequence). V shed 3 bases, J shed 9 bases, and the junction held 8 bases outside the gene matches. There are 15 residues in the CDR3. In nucleotides, the CDR3 is TGTGCCAGCAGCCAGGATGCGACAGGGTCTTCACCCCTCCACTTT. Amino acids: CASSQDATGSSPLHF.

This clone was detected only a few times. V gene TRBV2 combines with J gene TRBJ2-7, with 7 bases matching TRBD1. CDR3 size: 11 residues. The germline V gene has CDR1 SNHLY and CDR2 FYNNEI. DNA for the CDR3: TGTGGACAGGGTGCACGGGATGAGCAGTACTTC. Its protein product is CGQGARDEQYF.

The chain links TRBV4-3 to TRBJ2-7, with D perhaps matching TRBD2 (6 bases). Germline V gene data show CDR1 as LGHNA and CDR2 as YSLEER. Trimming took off 0 bases at V and 0 bases at J, with 6 bases between the two ends. The CDR3 is made up of 14 amino acids. CDR3: CASSQDGGSYEQYF. In DNA, the CDR3 is TGCGCCAGCAGCCAAGACGGGGGCTCCTACGAGCAGTACTTC.

The rearrangement links TRBV9 to TRBJ2-3; 13 bases line up with TRBD2. Per the germline V gene, CDR1 is SGDLS and CDR2 is YYNGEE. V gave up 0 bases and J gave up 2 bases; unmatched junction bases: 3. The CDR3 runs 17 residues. The CDR3 DNA follows: TGTGCCAGCAGCGTAGGACTAGCGGGGGGTATCACAGATACGCAGTATTTT. Translating it yields CASSVGLAGGITDTQYF.

This clone has a single count. V and J are TRBV2 and TRBJ2-5, with 8 positions matching TRBD1. This CDR3 has 15 amino acids. Germline CDR1 and CDR2: SNHLY and FYNNEI. V was pared by 4 bases and J by 4 bases, with 8 bases of the junction left unmatched. For the CDR3, the DNA is TGTGCCAGCAGTGTCTCGGACAGGGTGAGAGAGACCCAGTACTTC. This encodes CASSVSDRVRETQYF.

V usage is TRBV12-3 or TRBV12-4 and J usage is TRBJ1-5; TRBD1 agrees at 8 bases. V shed 6 bases and J 2 bases; nucleotides not matched to a gene: 0. CDR3 length equals 13 residues. CDR3 sequence (DNA): TGTGCCAGCAGGGGACAGGGCAATCAGCCCCAGCATTTT. It encodes CASRGQGNQPQHF.

In this sample, this clone turned up a few times. This chain uses TRBV6-5 with TRBJ1-2; TRBD1 aligns across 9 bases. The CDR3 sequence is 15 residues long. The germline V gene has CDR1 MNHEY and CDR2 SVGAGI. The V gene end was trimmed by 6 bases and the J gene end by 7 bases; junction bases not matched to a gene: 12. The DNA of the CDR3 is TGTGCCAGCAGATCCGGGACAGGGAGGTCGGGTGGCTACACCTTC. It translates to CASRSGTGRSGGYTF.

This clone was picked up a small number of times. The chain combines TRBV27 with TRBJ1-1; D not resolved. Germline V lookup: CDR1 MNHEY, CDR2 SMNVEV (reference sequence). Trimming cost V 0 bases and J 3 bases, with 8 bases left between them. This CDR3 has 14 residues. CDR3 sequence reads: CASSLSAGYTEAFF. The CDR3 coding sequence is TGTGCCAGCAGTTTATCGGCAGGCTACACTGAAGCTTTCTTT.

The gene calls are TRBV30 and TRBJ1-3; D is undetermined. Deletions cut 2 bases from V and 0 bases from J, with 11 bases between. CDR1 is GTSNPN, CDR2 SVGIG, per germline (reference sequence). CDR3 length: 15 amino acids. The CDR3 DNA sequence: TGTGCCTGGAGTCCGGGAAGCTCCTCTGGAAACACCATATATTTT. Translated: CAWSPGSSSGNTIYF.

The chain is built from TRBV5-4 and TRBJ2-3, with TRBD2 identical over 8 bases. Germline lookup yields CDR1 SGHNT and CDR2 YYREEE (reference sequence). There are 12 residues in the CDR3. The J segment lost 11 bases and the V segment lost 4 bases, leaving 6 bases of the junction unmatched. CDR3: CASSPGLGVQYF. The DNA of the CDR3 is TGTGCCAGCAGCCCGGGACTAGGGGTGCAGTATTTT.

The sample holds one count of this clone. The gene calls are TRBV12-3 or TRBV12-4 and TRBJ1-1, with D unclear. CDR3 length equals 11 residues. V was shortened by 3 bases and J by 10 bases, with 9 bases between the two germline ends. Here the CDR3 reads CASSFTRVAFF. The CDR3 DNA reads TGTGCCAGCAGTTTTACACGGGTAGCTTTCTTT.

This sequence joins TRBV15 and TRBJ1-4; 7 bases match TRBD1. The CDR3 consists of 16 residues. The junction had 7 bases not matched to a gene; V was cut back by 3 bases and J by 3 bases. CDR1 is LNHNV and CDR2 is YYDKDF in the germline V gene (reference sequence). CDR3 residues: CATSSGDRAANEKLFF. CDR3 DNA sequence: TGTGCCACCAGCAGCGGAGACAGGGCTGCTAATGAAAAACTGTTTTTT.

The CDR3 DNA follows: TGTGCCAGCAGCTTAGGCTCTGGGACAGTCGCGCACACCATATATTTT. Residues: CASSLGSGTVAHTIYF. This chain links TRBV13 with TRBJ1-3; 7 nucleotides agree with TRBD1. This CDR3 is built from 16 residues. Germline assignment: CDR1 PRHDT and CDR2 FYEKMQ (reference sequence). V dropped 0 bases and J dropped 8; count of bases not matched to a gene: 10.

The chain is built from TRBV7-3 and TRBJ2-1, with 8 bases that match TRBD2. Germline-derived CDR1 and CDR2 are SGHTA and FQGTGA. This CDR3 has 17 residues. V shed 5 bases and J 0 bases; nucleotides not matched to a gene: 9. The CDR3 loop reads CASSPRVAGGSYNEQFF. The CDR3 DNA sequence: TGTGCCAGCAGCCCTCGGGTTGCGGGGGGCTCCTACAATGAGCAGTTCTTC.

CDR3 DNA: TGTGCCAGTAGTATAGCCCGGGACAGCCTCTATGGCTACACCTTC. Its protein is CASSIARDSLYGYTF. The chain joins TRBV19 to TRBJ1-2, with TRBD1 matching over 7 bases. Germline V lookup: CDR1 LNHDA, CDR2 SQIVND (reference sequence). The CDR3 extends over 15 amino acids. The ends lost 1 base at V and 4 bases at J; junction bases unmatched: 6.

The genes are TRBV10-3 and TRBJ2-2; D gene unclear. The CDR3 is 17 amino acids. CDR1 is ENHRY, CDR2 SYGVKD, per germline. The germline V and J ends were trimmed by 0 bases and 1 base, with 12 bases remaining between them. The CDR3 DNA sequence: TGTGCCATCAGTGAGTCGATGGAGTGGAAGAACACCGGGGAGCTGTTTTTT. This sequence encodes CAISESMEWKNTGELFF.

The J gene is TRBJ2-7, the V gene TRBV5-1; the D gene is possibly TRBD1 (6 bases). The CDR3 consists of 13 residues. Deletions cut 6 bases from V and 0 bases from J, with 10 bases between. The germline gives CDR1 SGHRS, CDR2 YFSETQ. The CDR3 nucleotides are TGCGCCAGCAACCGGGACAACTCCTACGAGCAGTACTTC. Translated, it gives CASNRDNSYEQYF.

The chain couples TRBV9 to TRBJ1-3; no definite D call. The CDR3 totals 16 residues. The germline CDR1 and CDR2 sequences are SGDLS and YYNGEE. V was cut by 0 bases and J by 0 bases, with 10 bases left in between. The CDR3 reads CASSVVPVRSGNTIYF. DNA for the CDR3: TGTGCCAGCAGCGTAGTGCCGGTTCGCTCTGGAAACACCATATATTTT. The complete variable domain, with remaining parts taken from reference TRBV9 and TRBJ1-3, reads DSGVTQTPKHLITATGQRVTLRCSPRSGDLSVYWYQQSLDQGLQFLIQYYNGEERAKGNILERFSAQQFPDLHSELNLSSLELGDSALYFCASSVVPVRSGNTIYFGEGSWLTVV.

The chain employs TRBV6-2 or TRBV6-3 and TRBJ2-7, with D perhaps TRBD1 (6 bases). This CDR3 is 14 amino acids long. Deletions cut 2 bases from V and 3 bases from J, with 11 bases between. From germline, CDR1 is MNHEY and CDR2 SVGEGT. Here the CDR3 DNA reads TGTGCCAGCAGTTACGGCGTCAGGGGCTACGAGCAGTACTTC. Translating gives CASSYGVRGYEQYF.

This rearrangement joins TRBV27 to TRBJ2-2, with D tentatively TRBD2 (6 bases). V was clipped by 5 bases and J by 3 bases, with 22 bases between them. There are 18 residues in the CDR3. Germline CDR1 MNHEY, CDR2 SMNVEV (reference sequence). The CDR3 DNA follows: TGTGCCAGCAGTCCCGCCATGAAGCGGAGGGGCGACACCGGGGAGCTGTTTTTT. It codes for CASSPAMKRRGDTGELFF.

This chain joins TRBV5-1 and TRBJ1-1; 7 bases agree with TRBD1. The CDR3 consists of 14 residues. CDR1 and CDR2 (germline): SGHRS, YFSETQ. Losses at the gene ends were 2 bases for V and 5 bases for J; bases not matched to a gene: 6. The CDR3, as DNA: TGCGCCAGCAGCTTAACGACAGGGAGAACTGAAGCTTTCTTT. Its protein is CASSLTTGRTEAFF. Drawing the rest from reference TRBV5-1 and TRBJ1-1, the complete variable domain is KAGVTQTPRYLIKTRGQQVTLSCSPISGHRSVSWYQQTPGQGLQFLFEYFSETQRNKGNFPGRFSGRQFSNSRSEMNVSTLELGDSALYLCASSLTTGRTEAFFGQGTRLTVV.

The chain joins TRBV9 to TRBJ2-3; a weak D match, TRBD2 (6 bases). The CDR3 loop spans 11 amino acids. Germline loops: CDR1 SGDLS, CDR2 YYNGEE. V lost 4 bases and J 6 bases, leaving 6 bases between the germline ends. The CDR3 is CASSRGDTQYF. CDR3 DNA: TGTGCCAGCAGCCGGGGGGATACGCAGTATTTT. Complete variable domain (other parts from reference TRBV9 and TRBJ2-3): DSGVTQTPKHLITATGQRVTLRCSPRSGDLSVYWYQQSLDQGLQFLIQYYNGEERAKGNILERFSAQQFPDLHSELNLSSLELGDSALYFCASSRGDTQYFGPGTRLTVL.

The chain couples TRBV19 to TRBJ1-2, with 7 nucleotides matching TRBD1. The V and J ends lost 4 bases and 4 bases, in that order; junction bases with no gene match: 9. CDR3 length: 15 amino acids. Germline CDR1 is LNHDA and CDR2 is SQIVND (reference sequence). The CDR3 DNA follows: TGTGCCAGTAGTAGCGGACAGGATGCAAGCTATGGCTACACCTTC. This sequence encodes CASSSGQDASYGYTF.

This clone came up once. The chain links TRBV6-5 to TRBJ2-5; 8 bases agree with TRBD2. The germline gives CDR1 MNHEY, CDR2 SVGAGI. The trim removed 0 bases at V and 4 bases at J, leaving 4 bases unmatched. The CDR3 length is 15 residues. The CDR3 bases are TGTGCCAGCAGTTACTCTCGGGGGGGCCGAGAGACCCAGTACTTC. It yields the protein CASSYSRGGRETQYF.

The V gene is TRBV11-3, the J gene TRBJ1-1; possible D gene TRBD1, 5 bases. Germline CDR1 SGHNT, CDR2 YENEEA. The CDR3 runs to 13 residues. The V gene lost 4 bases and the J gene lost 5 bases, with 11 bases spanning the gap. Here the CDR3 reads CASSSEAGTEAFF. As DNA, the CDR3 is TGTGCCAGCAGCTCAGAGGCAGGGACTGAAGCTTTCTTT.